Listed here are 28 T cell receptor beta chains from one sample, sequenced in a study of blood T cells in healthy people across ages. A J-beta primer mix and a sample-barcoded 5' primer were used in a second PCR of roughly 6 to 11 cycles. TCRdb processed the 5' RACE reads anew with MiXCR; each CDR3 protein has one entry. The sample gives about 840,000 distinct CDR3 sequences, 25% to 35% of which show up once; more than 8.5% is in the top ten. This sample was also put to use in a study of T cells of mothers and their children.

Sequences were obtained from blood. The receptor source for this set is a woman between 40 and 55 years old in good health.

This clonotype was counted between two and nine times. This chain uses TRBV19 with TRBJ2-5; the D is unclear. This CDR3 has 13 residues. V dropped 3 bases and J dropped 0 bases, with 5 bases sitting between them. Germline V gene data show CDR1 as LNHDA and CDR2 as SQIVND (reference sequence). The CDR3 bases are TGTGCCAGTAGTATCCAGTACCAAGAGACCCAGTACTTC. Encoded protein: CASSIQYQETQYF.

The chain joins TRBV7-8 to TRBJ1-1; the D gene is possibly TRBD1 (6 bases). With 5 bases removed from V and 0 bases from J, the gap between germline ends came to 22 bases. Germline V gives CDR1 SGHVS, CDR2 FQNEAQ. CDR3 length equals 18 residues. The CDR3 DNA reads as TGTGCCAGCAGCGCAACCGGGCAGGGGTATTACGTGAACACTGAAGCTTTCTTT. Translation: CASSATGQGYYVNTEAFF.

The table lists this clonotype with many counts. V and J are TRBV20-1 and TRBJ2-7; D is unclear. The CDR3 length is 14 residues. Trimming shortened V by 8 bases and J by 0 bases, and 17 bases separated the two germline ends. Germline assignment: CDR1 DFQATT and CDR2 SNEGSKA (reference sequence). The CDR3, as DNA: TGCAGTAACCGGGCTGGCGGAGTCTCCTACGAGCAGTACTTC. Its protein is CSNRAGGVSYEQYF.

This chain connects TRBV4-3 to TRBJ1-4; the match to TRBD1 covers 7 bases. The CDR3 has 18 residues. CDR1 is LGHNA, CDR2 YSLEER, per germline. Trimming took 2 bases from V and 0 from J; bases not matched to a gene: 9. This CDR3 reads CASSQSGQAIATNEKLFF. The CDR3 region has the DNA TGCGCCAGCAGCCAATCAGGACAGGCGATCGCAACTAATGAAAAACTGTTTTTT.

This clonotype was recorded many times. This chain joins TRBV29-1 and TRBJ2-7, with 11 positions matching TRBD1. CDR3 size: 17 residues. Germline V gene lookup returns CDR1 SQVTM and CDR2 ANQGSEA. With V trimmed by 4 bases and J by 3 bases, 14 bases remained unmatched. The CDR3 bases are TGCAGCGTTGCGCCCGGGACAGGGGGTTCCTCCGTCTACGAGCAGTACTTC. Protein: CSVAPGTGGSSVYEQYF.

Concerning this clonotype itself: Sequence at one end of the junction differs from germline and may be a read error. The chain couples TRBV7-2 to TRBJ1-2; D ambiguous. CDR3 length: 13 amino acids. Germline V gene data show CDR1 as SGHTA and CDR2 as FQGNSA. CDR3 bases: TGTGTCAGCAGCTCTCAGAATAACTATGGCTACACCTTC. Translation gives CVSSSQNNYGYTF. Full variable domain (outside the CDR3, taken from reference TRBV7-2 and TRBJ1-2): GAGVSQSPSNKVTEKGKDVELRCDPISGHTALYWYRQSLGQGLEFLIYFQGNSAPDKSGLPSDRFSAERTGGSVSTLTIQRTQQEDSAVYLCVSSSQNNYGYTFGSGTRLTVV.

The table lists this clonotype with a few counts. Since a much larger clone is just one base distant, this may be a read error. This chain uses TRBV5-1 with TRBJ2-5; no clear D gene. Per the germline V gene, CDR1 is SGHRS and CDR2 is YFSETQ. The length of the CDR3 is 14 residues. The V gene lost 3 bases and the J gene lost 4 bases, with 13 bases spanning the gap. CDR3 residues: CASSWAKSVETQYF. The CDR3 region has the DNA TGCGCCAGCAGCTGGGCCAAGTCCGTAGAGACCCAGTACTTC.

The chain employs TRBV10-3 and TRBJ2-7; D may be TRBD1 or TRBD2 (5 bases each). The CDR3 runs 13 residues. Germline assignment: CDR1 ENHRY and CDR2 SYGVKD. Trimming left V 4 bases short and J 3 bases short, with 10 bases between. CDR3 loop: CAISVGTDYEQYF. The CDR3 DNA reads TGTGCCATCAGTGTCGGGACGGACTACGAGCAGTACTTC.

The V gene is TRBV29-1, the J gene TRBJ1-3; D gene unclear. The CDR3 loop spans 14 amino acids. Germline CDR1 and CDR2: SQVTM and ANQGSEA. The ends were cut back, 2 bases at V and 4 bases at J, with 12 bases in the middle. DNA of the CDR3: TGCAGCGTTGAACAGTCCTTGGGGGGAAACACCATATATTTT. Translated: CSVEQSLGGNTIYF.

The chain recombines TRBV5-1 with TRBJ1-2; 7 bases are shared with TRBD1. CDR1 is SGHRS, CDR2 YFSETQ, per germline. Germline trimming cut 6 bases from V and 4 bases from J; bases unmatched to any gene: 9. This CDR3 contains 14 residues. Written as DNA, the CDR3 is TGCGCCAGCACCCCAGGACAGGCTGGCTATGGCTACACCTTC. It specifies CASTPGQAGYGYTF.

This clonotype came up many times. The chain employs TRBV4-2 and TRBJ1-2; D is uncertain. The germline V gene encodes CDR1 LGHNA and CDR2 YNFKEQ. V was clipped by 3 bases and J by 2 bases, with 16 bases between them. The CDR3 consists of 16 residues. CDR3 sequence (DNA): TGTGCCAGCAGCCATCCCACCCGTAGGGCCAACTATGGCTACACCTTC. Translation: CASSHPTRRANYGYTF.

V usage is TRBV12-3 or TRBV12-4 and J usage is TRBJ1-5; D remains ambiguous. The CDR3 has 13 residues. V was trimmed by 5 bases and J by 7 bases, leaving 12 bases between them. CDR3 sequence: CASSHLDDQPQHF. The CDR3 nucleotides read TGTGCCAGCAGTCACCTGGACGACCAGCCCCAGCATTTT.

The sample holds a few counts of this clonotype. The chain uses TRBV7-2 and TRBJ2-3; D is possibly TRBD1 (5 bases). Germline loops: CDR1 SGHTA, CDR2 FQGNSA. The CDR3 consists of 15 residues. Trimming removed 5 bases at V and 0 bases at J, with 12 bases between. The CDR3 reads CASSTIRASTDTQYF. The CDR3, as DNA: TGTGCCAGCAGCACGATCAGGGCGAGCACAGATACGCAGTATTTT. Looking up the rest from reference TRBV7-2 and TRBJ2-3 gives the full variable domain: GAGVSQSPSNKVTEKGKDVELRCDPISGHTALYWYRQSLGQGLEFLIYFQGNSAPDKSGLPSDRFSAERTGGSVSTLTIQRTQQEDSAVYLCASSTIRASTDTQYFGPGTRLTVL.

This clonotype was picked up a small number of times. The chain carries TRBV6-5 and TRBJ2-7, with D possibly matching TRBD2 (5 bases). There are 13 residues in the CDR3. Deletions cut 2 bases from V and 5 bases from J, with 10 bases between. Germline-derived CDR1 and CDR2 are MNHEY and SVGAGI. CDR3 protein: CASSYRGLNEQYF. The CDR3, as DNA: TGTGCCAGCAGTTACCGGGGTCTGAACGAGCAGTACTTC.

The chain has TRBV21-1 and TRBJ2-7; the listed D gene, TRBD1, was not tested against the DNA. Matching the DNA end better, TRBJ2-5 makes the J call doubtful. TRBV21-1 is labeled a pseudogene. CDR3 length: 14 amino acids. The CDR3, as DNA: TGTGCCAGCAGCAAATATAGGGGGAAAGAGACCCAGTACTTC. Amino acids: CASSKYRGKETQYF.

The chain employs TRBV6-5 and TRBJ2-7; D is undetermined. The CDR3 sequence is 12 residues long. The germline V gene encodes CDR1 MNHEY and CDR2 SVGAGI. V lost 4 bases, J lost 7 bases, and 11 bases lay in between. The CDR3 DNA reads TGTGCCAGCAGTTCCTACCAACTGGAGCAGTACTTC. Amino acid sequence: CASSSYQLEQYF.

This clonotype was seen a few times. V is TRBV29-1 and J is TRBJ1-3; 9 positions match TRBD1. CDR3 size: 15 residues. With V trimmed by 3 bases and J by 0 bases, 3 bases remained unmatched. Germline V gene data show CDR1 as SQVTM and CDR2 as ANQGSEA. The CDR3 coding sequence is TGCAGCGTTGAGGGGACAGGGACCTCTGGAAACACCATATATTTT. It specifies CSVEGTGTSGNTIYF.

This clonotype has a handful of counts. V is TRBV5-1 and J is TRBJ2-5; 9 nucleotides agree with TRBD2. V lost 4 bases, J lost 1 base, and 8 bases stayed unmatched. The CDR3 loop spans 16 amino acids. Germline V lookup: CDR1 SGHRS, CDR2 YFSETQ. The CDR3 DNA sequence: TGCGCCAGCAGCGGGGTAGCGGGGGCCCCCCAAGAGACCCAGTACTTC. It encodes CASSGVAGAPQETQYF. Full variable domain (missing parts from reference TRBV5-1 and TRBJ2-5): KAGVTQTPRYLIKTRGQQVTLSCSPISGHRSVSWYQQTPGQGLQFLFEYFSETQRNKGNFPGRFSGRQFSNSRSEMNVSTLELGDSALYLCASSGVAGAPQETQYFGPGTRLLVL.

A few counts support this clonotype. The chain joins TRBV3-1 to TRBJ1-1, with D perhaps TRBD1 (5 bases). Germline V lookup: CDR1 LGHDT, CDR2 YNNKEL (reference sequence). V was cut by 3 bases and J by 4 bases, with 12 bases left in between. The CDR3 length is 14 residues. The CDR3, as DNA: TGTGCCAGCAGCCAGGCAGGGTCGGGCACTGAAGCTTTCTTT. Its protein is CASSQAGSGTEAFF.

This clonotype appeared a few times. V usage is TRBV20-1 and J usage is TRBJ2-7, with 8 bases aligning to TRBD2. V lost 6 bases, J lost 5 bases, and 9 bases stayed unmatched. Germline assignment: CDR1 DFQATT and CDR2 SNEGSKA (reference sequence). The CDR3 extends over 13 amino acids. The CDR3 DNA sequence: TGCAGTGCCACCAGGACTAGCAGGGACGAGCAGTACTTC. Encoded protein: CSATRTSRDEQYF.

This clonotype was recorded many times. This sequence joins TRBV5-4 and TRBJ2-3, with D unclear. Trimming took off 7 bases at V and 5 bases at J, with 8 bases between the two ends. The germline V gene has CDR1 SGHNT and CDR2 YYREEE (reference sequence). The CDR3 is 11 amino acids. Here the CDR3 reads CASRRGDTQYF. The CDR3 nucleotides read TGTGCCAGCCGTCGAGGAGATACGCAGTATTTT. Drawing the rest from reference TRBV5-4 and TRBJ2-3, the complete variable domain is ETGVTQSPTHLIKTRGQQVTLRCSSQSGHNTVSWYQQALGQGPQFIFQYYREEENGRGNFPPRFSGLQFPNYSSELNVNALELDDSALYLCASRRGDTQYFGPGTRLTVL.

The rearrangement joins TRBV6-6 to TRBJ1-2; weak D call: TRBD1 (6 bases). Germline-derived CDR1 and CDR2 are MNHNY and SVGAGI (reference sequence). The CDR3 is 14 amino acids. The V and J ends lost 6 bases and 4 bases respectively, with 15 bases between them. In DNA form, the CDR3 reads TGTGCCAGCAGGGCTACAGGGAAAAGCTATGGCTACACCTTC. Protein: CASRATGKSYGYTF.

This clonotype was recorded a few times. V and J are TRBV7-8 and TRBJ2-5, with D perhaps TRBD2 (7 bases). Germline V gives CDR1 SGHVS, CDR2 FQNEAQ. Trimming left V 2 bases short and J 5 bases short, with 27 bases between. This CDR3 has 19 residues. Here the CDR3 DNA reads TGTGCCAGCAGCTTAAGGGGGGGTATCCGCCGCCTCAATAGGGAGACCCAGTACTTC. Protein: CASSLRGGIRRLNRETQYF.

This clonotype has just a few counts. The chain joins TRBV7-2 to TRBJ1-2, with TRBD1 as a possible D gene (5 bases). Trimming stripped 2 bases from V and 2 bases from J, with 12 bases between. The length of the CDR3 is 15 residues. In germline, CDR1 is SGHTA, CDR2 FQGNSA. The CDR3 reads CASSLNPGANYGYTF. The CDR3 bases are TGTGCCAGCAGCTTAAACCCTGGGGCCAACTATGGCTACACCTTC.

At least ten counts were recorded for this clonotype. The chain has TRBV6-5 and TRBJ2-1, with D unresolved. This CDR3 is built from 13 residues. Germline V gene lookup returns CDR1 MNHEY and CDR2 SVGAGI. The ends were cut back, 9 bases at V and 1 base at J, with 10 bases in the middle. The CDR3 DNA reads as TGTGCCAGTTCGTGGGCTTCCTACAATGAGCAGTTCTTC. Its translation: CASSWASYNEQFF.

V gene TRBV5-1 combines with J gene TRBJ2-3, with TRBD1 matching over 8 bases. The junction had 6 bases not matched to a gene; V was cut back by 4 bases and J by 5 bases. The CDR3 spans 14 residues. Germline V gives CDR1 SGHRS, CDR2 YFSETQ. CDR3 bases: TGCGCCAGCAGCCTCGGACAGGGAAAAGATACGCAGTATTTT. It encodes CASSLGQGKDTQYF.

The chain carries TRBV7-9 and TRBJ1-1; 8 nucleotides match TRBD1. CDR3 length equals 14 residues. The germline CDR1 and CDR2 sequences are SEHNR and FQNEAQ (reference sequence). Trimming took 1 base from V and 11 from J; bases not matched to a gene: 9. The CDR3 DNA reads TGTGCCAGCAGCTTAGGCGGACAGGGAGTGTGTGCTTTCTTT. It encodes CASSLGGQGVCAFF.

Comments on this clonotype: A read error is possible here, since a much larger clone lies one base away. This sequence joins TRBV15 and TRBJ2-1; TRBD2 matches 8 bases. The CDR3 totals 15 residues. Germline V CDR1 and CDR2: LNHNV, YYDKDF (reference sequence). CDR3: CATSRGGGLYNERFF. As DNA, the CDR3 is TGTGCCACCAGTCGCGGCGGGGGGCTTTACAATGAGCGGTTCTTC.